These 32 T cell receptor beta chains were all obtained from the same sample, sequenced in a study of cytomegalovirus exposure and HLA in healthy donors. PCR employed 60 Vbeta and 13 Jbeta primers. Sequenced by immunoSEQ multiplex PCR; TCRdb stores in-frame clones only, minus some. This table holds roughly 150,000 clones, about four fifths found once. Sequenced input: PBMCs. The receptors were sampled from a man aged 45 to 65 in good health and CMV-seropositive.

For the CDR3, the DNA is TGTGCCAGCAGCGTAGTCGCAGGGATTAACTATGGCTACACCTTC. This sequence encodes CASSVVAGINYGYTF. The chain recombines TRBV9 with TRBJ1-2, with D possibly matching TRBD1 (5 bases). CDR1 and CDR2 from the germline V gene are SGDLS and YYNGEE. The CDR3 is made up of 15 amino acids. Between the trimmed V and J ends, which lost 0 bases and 1 base, there was a span of 10 bases.

The chain uses TRBV11-3 and TRBJ2-5; TRBD1 matches 7 bases. Germline loops: CDR1 SGHNT, CDR2 YENEEA. The CDR3 runs to 14 residues. Trimming cost V 0 bases and J 11 bases; bases outside gene matches: 9. CDR3 in amino acids: CASSLERTGGQQYF. Written as DNA, the CDR3 is TGTGCCAGCAGCTTAGAGAGGACAGGTGGACAGCAGTACTTC.

This clone was observed a single time. The chain has TRBV6-6 and TRBJ2-5; tentatively, D is TRBD2 (5 bases). CDR3 length: 16 amino acids. Trimming shortened V by 0 bases and J by 4 bases, and 15 bases separated the two germline ends. Germline CDR1 reads MNHNY; CDR2 reads SVGAGI (reference sequence). The CDR3 region has the DNA TGTGCCAGCAGTTACTCGAGTGGCGGGTCCTTAGAGACCCAGTACTTC. Translated: CASSYSSGGSLETQYF.

The chain links TRBV14 to TRBJ2-1, with D maybe TRBD2 (5 bases). This CDR3 comprises 14 residues. Trimming left V 0 bases short and J 15 bases short, with 18 bases between. Germline CDR1 SGHDN, CDR2 FVKESK. In DNA, the CDR3 is TGTGCCAGCAGCCAAGATCACGTGGGAGTAGTCTTGTTCTTC. Translated: CASSQDHVGVVLFF. The full variable domain, with the rest looked up from reference TRBV14 and TRBJ2-1, is EAGVTQFPSHSVIEKGQTVTLRCDPISGHDNLYWYRRVMGKEIKFLLHFVKESKQDESGMPNNRFLAERTGGTYSTLKVQPAELEDSGVYFCASSQDHVGVVLFFGPGTRLTVL.

The CDR3 DNA is TGTGCCAGCAGTTGGCCAGGGGACTACGAGCAGTACTTC. Protein sequence: CASSWPGDYEQYF. The rearrangement links TRBV28 to TRBJ2-7, with D perhaps TRBD1 (6 bases). The germline CDR1 and CDR2 sequences are MDHEN and SYDVKM. The CDR3 has 13 residues. Trimming shortened V by 4 bases and J by 3 bases, and 10 bases separated the two germline ends.

The V gene is TRBV5-4, the J gene TRBJ1-5; D remains unclear. CDR3 length: 12 amino acids. With 0 bases removed from V and 7 bases from J, the gap between germline ends came to 5 bases. The germline CDR1 and CDR2 sequences are SGHNT and YYREEE (reference sequence). The DNA of the CDR3 is TGTGCCAGCAGCTTGGCGGGGCAGCCCCAGCATTTT. Translated, it gives CASSLAGQPQHF.

CDR3 loop: CASSARQGAMAGELFF. The CDR3 DNA reads TGTGCCAGCAGCGCCAGACAGGGGGCGATGGCCGGGGAGCTGTTTTTT. This sequence joins TRBV9 and TRBJ2-2; 10 bases fit TRBD1. Germline assignment: CDR1 SGDLS and CDR2 YYNGEE. Trimming took 3 bases from V and 6 from J; bases not matched to a gene: 8. The CDR3 extends over 16 amino acids.

This chain connects TRBV11-3 to TRBJ2-7; D is perhaps TRBD2 (6 bases). Germline loops: CDR1 SGHNT, CDR2 YENEEA. V was cut by 7 bases and J by 2 bases, with 12 bases left in between. The CDR3 sequence is 13 residues long. The CDR3 spells CASTRRDAYEQYF. CDR3 nucleotide sequence: TGTGCCAGCACAAGGAGGGACGCCTACGAGCAGTACTTC.

This rearrangement joins TRBV30 to TRBJ1-1; 8 positions match TRBD1. The CDR3 sequence is 13 residues long. Germline V gene lookup returns CDR1 GTSNPN and CDR2 SVGIG (reference sequence). The J segment lost 4 bases and the V segment lost 3 bases, leaving 4 bases of the junction unmatched. This CDR3 is CAWRGQVGTEAFF. Here the CDR3 DNA reads TGTGCCTGGAGGGGACAGGTCGGCACTGAAGCTTTCTTT. The variable domain in full, with the rest retrieved from reference TRBV30 and TRBJ1-1, is SQTIHQWPATLVQPVGSPLSLECTVEGTSNPNLYWYRQAAGRGLQLLFYSVGIGQISSEVPQNLSASRPQDRQFILSSKKLLLSDSGFYLCAWRGQVGTEAFFGQGTRLTVV.

This clone was counted between two and nine times. The chain employs TRBV18 and TRBJ2-7; 8 bases map to TRBD1. Trimming took 4 bases from V and 2 from J; bases not matched to a gene: 1. The CDR3 spans 13 residues. Germline V lookup: CDR1 KGHSH, CDR2 LQKENI. DNA for the CDR3: TGTGCCAGCTCACTGGACAGGGCCTACGAGCAGTACTTC. It codes for CASSLDRAYEQYF.

The CDR3 nucleotides are TGTGCCAGCAGTTCCGCACACGCATTTACTAGCGGGGGGGGGTTCTTC. It specifies CASSSAHAFTSGGGFF. The chain links TRBV6-6 to TRBJ2-1; 13 bases are a match to TRBD2. CDR1 and CDR2 from the germline V gene are MNHNY and SVGAGI (reference sequence). The CDR3 loop spans 16 amino acids. J gave up 15 bases and V 4 bases, and 15 bases lay outside the gene matches.

This clone was seen once. This chain joins TRBV9 and TRBJ2-1, with 7 bases identical to TRBD2. Per germline, CDR1 SGDLS and CDR2 YYNGEE. CDR3 size: 14 residues. With V trimmed by 0 bases and J by 7 bases, 4 bases remained unmatched. CDR3 DNA sequence: TGTGCCAGCAGCGTAGTAACGGGGGGTAATGAGCAGTTCTTC. It is translated as CASSVVTGGNEQFF.

Concerning this clone: This same CDR3 is encoded by further DNA sequences in the sample. The chain couples TRBV5-4 to TRBJ2-5; the match to TRBD1 covers 7 bases. The CDR3 is made up of 14 amino acids. After removal of 4 bases from V and 1 base from J, the junction contained 4 bases not matched to a gene. Germline loops: CDR1 SGHNT, CDR2 YYREEE (reference sequence). The DNA of the CDR3 is TGTGCCAGCAGCCCCCGGACAGGCCAAGAGACCCAGTACTTC. It encodes CASSPRTGQETQYF.

V gene TRBV19 combines with J gene TRBJ1-1, with TRBD1 matching over 7 bases. V shed 3 bases and J 4 bases; nucleotides not matched to a gene: 2. Germline-derived CDR1 and CDR2 are LNHDA and SQIVND (reference sequence). CDR3 size: 13 residues. The CDR3 coding sequence is TGTGCCAGTAGTATGGAGGGGGCCACTGAAGCTTTCTTT. This codes for CASSMEGATEAFF. Based on the CDR3 plus reference TRBV19 and TRBJ1-1, the full variable domain is DGGITQSPKYLFRKEGQNVTLSCEQNLNHDAMYWYRQDPGQGLRLIYYSQIVNDFQKGDIAEGYSVSREKKESFPLTVTSAQKNPTAFYLCASSMEGATEAFFGQGTRLTVV.

V and J are TRBV18 and TRBJ1-1; no reliable D call. V gave up 3 bases and J gave up 4 bases, with 15 bases separating them. The CDR3 runs 15 residues. Germline V gene data show CDR1 as KGHSH and CDR2 as LQKENI. The CDR3 coding sequence is TGTGCCAGCTCACCGGTCATCGAGGGTGGCACTGAAGCTTTCTTT. This encodes CASSPVIEGGTEAFF.

This clone has a handful of counts. The CDR3 nucleotides read TGTGCCAGCAGAGCCGAGGAGTGGGAGCAGTTCTTC. This translates into CASRAEEWEQFF. The V call is TRBV2, the J call TRBJ2-1; no firm D call. The V gene lost 6 bases and the J gene lost 10 bases, with 13 bases spanning the gap. The CDR3 contains 12 residues. Germline-derived CDR1 and CDR2 are SNHLY and FYNNEI.

The J gene is TRBJ1-1, the V gene TRBV13; 9 bases align to TRBD1. The V gene's germline CDR1 is PRHDT and CDR2 FYEKMQ (reference sequence). The CDR3 is 15 residues long. The V and J ends lost 5 bases and 1 base, in that order; junction bases with no gene match: 5. The CDR3 coding sequence is TGTGCCAGCAGCCCGGACAGGGGCCGGAACACTGAAGCTTTCTTT. Translating gives CASSPDRGRNTEAFF. Looking up the rest from reference TRBV13 and TRBJ1-1 gives the full variable domain: AAGVIQSPRHLIKEKRETATLKCYPIPRHDTVYWYQQGPGQDPQFLISFYEKMQSDKGSIPDRFSAQQFSDYHSELNMSSLELGDSALYFCASSPDRGRNTEAFFGQGTRLTVV.

This sequence joins TRBV11-2 and TRBJ2-1, with 9 positions matching TRBD2. This CDR3 is 14 amino acids long. J gave up 8 bases and V 6 bases, and 8 bases lay outside the gene matches. Germline-derived CDR1 and CDR2 are SGHAT and FQNNGV. The CDR3 loop is CASRNSGSSDEQFF. The DNA of the CDR3 is TGTGCCAGCAGGAATAGCGGGAGCTCGGATGAGCAGTTCTTC. Variable domain in full (rest from reference TRBV11-2 and TRBJ2-1): EAGVAQSPRYKIIEKRQSVAFWCNPISGHATLYWYQQILGQGPKLLIQFQNNGVVDDSQLPKDRFSAERLKGVDSTLKIQPAKLEDSAVYLCASRNSGSSDEQFFGPGTRLTVL.

The chain is built from TRBV19 and TRBJ2-1; 9 positions agree with TRBD1. The CDR3 has 16 amino acids. Trimming at V came to 4 bases and at J to 8 bases, leaving 12 bases not matched to a gene. Germline values: CDR1 LNHDA, CDR2 SQIVND (reference sequence). CDR3 nucleotide sequence: TGTGCCAGTAGTACTGCTCCGGGACAGGGAGGCGATGAGCAGTTCTTC. This codes for CASSTAPGQGGDEQFF.

This clone was counted between two and nine times. This chain joins TRBV27 and TRBJ1-2; no clear D gene. The CDR3 loop spans 13 amino acids. V was shortened by 3 bases and J by 8 bases, with 13 bases between the two germline ends. Germline loops: CDR1 MNHEY, CDR2 SMNVEV (reference sequence). The CDR3 loop is CASSFIGEMGYTF. Here the CDR3 DNA reads TGTGCCAGCAGTTTTATCGGAGAAATGGGCTACACCTTC.

The J gene is TRBJ2-5, the V gene TRBV15; 8 bases align to TRBD1. The end of the DNA is better explained by TRBJ2-7, so the J call may be wrong. The CDR3 loop spans 15 amino acids. CDR1 LNHNV and CDR2 YYDKDF come from the germline V gene (reference sequence). CDR3 coding DNA: TGTGCCACCAGCAGGGTAACCGGGACAGGTACCGAGCAGTACTTC. Amino acid sequence: CATSRVTGTGTEQYF.

The rearrangement uses TRBV7-9 and TRBJ2-7, with a possible D match to TRBD1 (6 bases). V lost 5 bases and J lost 2, with 16 bases in between. Germline V gene data show CDR1 as SEHNR and CDR2 as FQNEAQ (reference sequence). The CDR3 is 15 residues long. The CDR3 nucleotides are TGTGCCAGCAGCCCCAGCCCAGGGGCAGCCTACGAGCAGTACTTC. It specifies CASSPSPGAAYEQYF.

This clone was detected only once. V usage is TRBV18 and J usage is TRBJ2-1; 13 bases agree with TRBD2. J lost 2 bases, V lost 3 bases, and 10 bases had no gene match. Germline CDR1 KGHSH, CDR2 LQKENI. CDR3 size: 19 residues. The CDR3 DNA reads as TGTGCCAGCTCACCTCCGGGACTAGCGGGGTCATCTGCCTACAATGAGCAGTTCTTC. It codes for CASSPPGLAGSSAYNEQFF.

V is TRBV5-6 and J is TRBJ2-5; D may be TRBD2 (6 bases). This CDR3 spans 14 amino acids. Trimming removed 9 bases at V and 5 bases at J, with 20 bases between. Per the germline V gene, CDR1 is SGHDT and CDR2 is YYEEEE. The DNA for the CDR3 is TGTGCCACCACGACCGGGAGAACCACTGAGACCCAGTACTTC. It codes for CATTTGRTTETQYF.

CDR3 residues: CASSTPGWGGNEQFF. The CDR3 region has the DNA TGTGCCAGCAGCACCCCAGGGTGGGGGGGCAATGAGCAGTTCTTC. This chain joins TRBV2 and TRBJ2-1; TRBD2 agrees at 7 bases. Trimming removed 6 bases from V and 6 bases from J; junction bases left unmatched: 11. CDR3 size: 15 residues. CDR1 SNHLY and CDR2 FYNNEI come from the germline V gene.

This rearrangement joins TRBV5-1 to TRBJ2-5; 11 nucleotides align to TRBD2. Germline V gene lookup returns CDR1 SGHRS and CDR2 YFSETQ. J lost 3 bases, V lost 0 bases, and 4 bases had no gene match. This CDR3 spans 16 amino acids. DNA of the CDR3: TGCGCCAGCAGCTTGGGCCCTAGCGGGGGGAAAGAGACCCAGTACTTC. Encoded protein: CASSLGPSGGKETQYF.

This clone was picked up a small number of times. A read error may account for a junction end that differs from germline. The chain combines TRBV7-9 with TRBJ1-2, with D tentatively TRBD1 (5 bases). The germline gives CDR1 SEHNR, CDR2 FQNEAQ (reference sequence). This CDR3 has 12 residues. The CDR3, as DNA: TGTTCCAGCACTCCTCAGGGTTACGGCTACACCTTC. It is translated as CSSTPQGYGYTF.

Notes on this clone: The sample carries other DNA sequences with the same CDR3. This sequence joins TRBV27 and TRBJ1-1, with 9 bases aligning to TRBD1. Trimming removed 5 bases from V and 4 bases from J; junction bases left unmatched: 5. The CDR3 spans 14 residues. The germline CDR1 and CDR2 sequences are MNHEY and SMNVEV (reference sequence). The CDR3 region is CASSPDRGGTEAFF. In DNA form, the CDR3 reads TGTGCCAGCAGTCCGGACAGGGGCGGCACTGAAGCTTTCTTT.

J is TRBJ2-2 and V is TRBV5-1, with TRBD1 as a possible D gene (6 bases). Germline V gene sequence: CDR1 SGHRS, CDR2 YFSETQ. The CDR3 contains 15 residues. V lost 0 bases to trimming and J lost 3 bases, with 9 bases between them. CDR3 bases: TGCGCCAGCAGCTTGGTAGGACAGTACACCGGGGAGCTGTTTTTT. Translating gives CASSLVGQYTGELFF. Full variable domain (rest looked up from reference TRBV5-1 and TRBJ2-2): KAGVTQTPRYLIKTRGQQVTLSCSPISGHRSVSWYQQTPGQGLQFLFEYFSETQRNKGNFPGRFSGRQFSNSRSEMNVSTLELGDSALYLCASSLVGQYTGELFFGEGSRLTVL.

J is TRBJ2-3 and V is TRBV15; 11 nucleotides match TRBD2. V lost 2 bases and J lost 4; bases outside the gene matches: 5. CDR3 length equals 16 residues. CDR1 is LNHNV, CDR2 YYDKDF, per germline (reference sequence). In DNA form, the CDR3 reads TGTGCCACCAGCAGAAGGCTAGCGGGAGGTCCAGATACGCAGTATTTT. Encoded protein: CATSRRLAGGPDTQYF.

The chain combines TRBV30 with TRBJ2-6; no reliable D call. Germline CDR1 GTSNPN, CDR2 SVGIG (reference sequence). The CDR3 runs to 15 residues. The ends were cut back, 0 bases at V and 5 bases at J, with 11 bases in the middle. CDR3 bases: TGTGCCTGGAGTGTACTGAGTGGGCGGGCCAACGTCCTGACTTTC. This gives the protein CAWSVLSGRANVLTF.

The chain has TRBV28 and TRBJ2-7, with 7 bases fitting TRBD1. Germline trimming cut 3 bases from V and 4 bases from J; bases unmatched to any gene: 6. The CDR3 length is 14 residues. Per germline, CDR1 MDHEN and CDR2 SYDVKM. The CDR3 coding sequence is TGTGCCAGCAGTTTGTCAGGGGGTCTTTACGAGCAGTACTTC. Translation gives CASSLSGGLYEQYF.